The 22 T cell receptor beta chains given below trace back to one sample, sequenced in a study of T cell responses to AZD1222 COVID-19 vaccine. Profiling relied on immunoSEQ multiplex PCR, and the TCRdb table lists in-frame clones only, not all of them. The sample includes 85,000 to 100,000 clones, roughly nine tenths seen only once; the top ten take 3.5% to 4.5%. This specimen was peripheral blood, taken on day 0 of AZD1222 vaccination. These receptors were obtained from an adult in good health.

The CDR3 region is CASSVRGQGGYGYTF. In nucleotides, the CDR3 is TGTGCCAGCAGTGTCCGGGGACAGGGGGGATATGGCTACACCTTC. The chain recombines TRBV2 with TRBJ1-2, with TRBD1 identical over 11 bases. CDR1 and CDR2 from the germline V gene are SNHLY and FYNNEI. V lost 4 bases, J lost 5 bases, and 6 bases stayed unmatched. This CDR3 contains 15 residues.

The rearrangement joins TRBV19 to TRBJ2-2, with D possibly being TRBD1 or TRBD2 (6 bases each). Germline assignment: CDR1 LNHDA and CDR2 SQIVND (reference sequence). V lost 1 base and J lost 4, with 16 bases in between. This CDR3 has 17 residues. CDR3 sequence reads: CASSIGSGAISTGELFF. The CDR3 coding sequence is TGTGCCAGTAGTATAGGGTCGGGGGCAATATCCACCGGGGAGCTGTTTTTT.

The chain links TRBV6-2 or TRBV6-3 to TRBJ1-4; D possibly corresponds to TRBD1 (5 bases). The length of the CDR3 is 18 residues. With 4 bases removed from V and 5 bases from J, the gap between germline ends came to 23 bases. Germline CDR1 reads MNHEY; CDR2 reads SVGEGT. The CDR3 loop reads CASSSKTGTVRGNEKLFF. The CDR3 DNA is TGTGCCAGCAGTTCCAAAACGGGGACGGTCCGGGGGAATGAAAAACTGTTTTTT.

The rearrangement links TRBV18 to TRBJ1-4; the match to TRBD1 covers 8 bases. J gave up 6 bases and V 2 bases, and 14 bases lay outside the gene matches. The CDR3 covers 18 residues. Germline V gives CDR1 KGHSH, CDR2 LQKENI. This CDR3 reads CASSPVYGTGGSDEKLFF. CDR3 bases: TGTGCCAGCTCACCAGTCTACGGGACAGGTGGTTCTGATGAAAAACTGTTTTTT.

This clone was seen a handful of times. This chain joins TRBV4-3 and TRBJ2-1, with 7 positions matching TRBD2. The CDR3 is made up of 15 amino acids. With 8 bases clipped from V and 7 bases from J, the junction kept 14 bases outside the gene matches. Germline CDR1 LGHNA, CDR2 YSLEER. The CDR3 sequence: CASALGGGSQNEQFF. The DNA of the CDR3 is TGCGCCAGCGCCCTGGGGGGGGGATCTCAGAATGAGCAGTTCTTC.

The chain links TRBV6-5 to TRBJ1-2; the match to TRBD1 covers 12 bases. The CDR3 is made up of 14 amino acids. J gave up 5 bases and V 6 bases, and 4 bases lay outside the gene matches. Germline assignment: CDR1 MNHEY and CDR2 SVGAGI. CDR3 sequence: CASSVGQGAYGYTF. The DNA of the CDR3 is TGTGCCAGCAGCGTGGGACAGGGGGCTTATGGCTACACCTTC.

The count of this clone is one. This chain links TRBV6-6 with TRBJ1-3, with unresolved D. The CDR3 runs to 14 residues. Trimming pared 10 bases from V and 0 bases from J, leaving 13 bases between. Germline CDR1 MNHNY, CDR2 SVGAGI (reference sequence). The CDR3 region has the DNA TGTGCCACCGAATCCCCGGGCTCTGGAAACACCATATATTTT. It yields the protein CATESPGSGNTIYF.

For the CDR3, the DNA is TGCGCCAGCAGCTTGGGGGTACCCGACAGGGCTAACACTGAAGCTTTCTTT. It translates to CASSLGVPDRANTEAFF. The rearrangement joins TRBV5-1 to TRBJ1-1, with 7 bases lining up with TRBD1. CDR3 length: 17 residues. Germline assignment: CDR1 SGHRS and CDR2 YFSETQ. Trimming took 0 bases from V and 2 from J; bases not matched to a gene: 10.

This CDR3 is CASSLEGGSTDTQYF. CDR3 sequence (DNA): TGCGCCAGCAGCTTGGAGGGGGGTAGCACAGATACGCAGTATTTT. The rearrangement uses TRBV5-1 and TRBJ2-3; D assignment may be TRBD1 or TRBD2 (6 bases each). Germline CDR1 SGHRS, CDR2 YFSETQ. The V end was cut by 0 bases, the J end by 0 bases, with 8 bases between. This CDR3 comprises 15 residues.

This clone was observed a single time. CDR3 amino acids: CASSPRGPAGKHF. CDR3 bases: TGTGCCAGTAGTCCCAGGGGCCCAGCGGGTAAGCATTTT. The genes are TRBV19 and TRBJ1-5, with D possibly matching TRBD1 (6 bases). This CDR3 spans 13 amino acids. Germline CDR1 LNHDA, CDR2 SQIVND (reference sequence). Trimming pared 5 bases from V and 14 bases from J, leaving 19 bases between.

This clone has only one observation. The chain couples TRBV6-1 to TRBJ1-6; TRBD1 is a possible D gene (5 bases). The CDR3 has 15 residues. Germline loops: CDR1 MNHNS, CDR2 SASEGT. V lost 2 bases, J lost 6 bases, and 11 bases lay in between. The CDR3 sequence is CASSEWDGPNSPLHF. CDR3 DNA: TGTGCCAGCAGTGAATGGGACGGTCCTAATTCACCCCTCCACTTT.

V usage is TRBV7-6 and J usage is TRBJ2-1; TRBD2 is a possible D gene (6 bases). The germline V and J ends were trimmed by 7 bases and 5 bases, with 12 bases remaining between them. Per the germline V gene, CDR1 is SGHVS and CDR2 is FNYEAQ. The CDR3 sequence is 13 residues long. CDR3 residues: CASTASDDNEQFF. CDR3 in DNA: TGTGCCAGCACCGCTAGCGACGACAATGAGCAGTTCTTC.

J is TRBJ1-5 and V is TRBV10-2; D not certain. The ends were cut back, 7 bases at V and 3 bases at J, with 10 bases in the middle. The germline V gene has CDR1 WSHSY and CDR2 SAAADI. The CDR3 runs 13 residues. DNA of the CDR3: TGCGCCAGCACCAGGTCGGCCAATCAGCCCCAGCATTTT. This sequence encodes CASTRSANQPQHF.

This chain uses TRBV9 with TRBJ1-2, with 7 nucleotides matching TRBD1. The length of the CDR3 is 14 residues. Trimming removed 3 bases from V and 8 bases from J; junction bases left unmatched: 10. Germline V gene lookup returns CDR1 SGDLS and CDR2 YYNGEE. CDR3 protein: CASSERDSRWGYTF. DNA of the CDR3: TGTGCCAGCAGCGAACGGGACAGCCGGTGGGGCTACACCTTC.

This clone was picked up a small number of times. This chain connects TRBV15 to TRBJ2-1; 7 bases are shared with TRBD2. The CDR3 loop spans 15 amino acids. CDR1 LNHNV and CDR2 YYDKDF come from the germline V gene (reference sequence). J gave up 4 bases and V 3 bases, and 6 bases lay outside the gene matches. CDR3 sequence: CATSSERGEYNEQFF. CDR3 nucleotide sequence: TGTGCCACCAGCAGTGAGCGGGGAGAGTACAATGAGCAGTTCTTC.

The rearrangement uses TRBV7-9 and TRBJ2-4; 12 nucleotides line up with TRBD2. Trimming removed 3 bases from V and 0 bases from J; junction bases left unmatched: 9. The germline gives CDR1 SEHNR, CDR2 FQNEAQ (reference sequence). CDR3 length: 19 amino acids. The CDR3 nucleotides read TGTGCCAGCAGCTTCAGGACTAGCGGGGAAACTCTAGCCAAAAACATTCAGTACTTC. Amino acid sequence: CASSFRTSGETLAKNIQYF.

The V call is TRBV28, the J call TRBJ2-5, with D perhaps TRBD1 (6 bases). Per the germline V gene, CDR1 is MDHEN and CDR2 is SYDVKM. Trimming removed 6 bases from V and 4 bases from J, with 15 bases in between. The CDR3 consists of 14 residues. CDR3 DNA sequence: TGTGCCAGCAGGGGACCCGGACAGATAGAGACCCAGTACTTC. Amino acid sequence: CASRGPGQIETQYF.

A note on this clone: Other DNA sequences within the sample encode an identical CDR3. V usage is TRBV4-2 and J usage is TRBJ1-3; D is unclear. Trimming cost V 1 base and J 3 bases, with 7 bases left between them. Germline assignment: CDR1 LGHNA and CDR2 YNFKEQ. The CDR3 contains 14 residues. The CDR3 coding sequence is TGTGCCAGCAGCCAAGGGGCGGATGGAAACACCATATATTTT. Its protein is CASSQGADGNTIYF.

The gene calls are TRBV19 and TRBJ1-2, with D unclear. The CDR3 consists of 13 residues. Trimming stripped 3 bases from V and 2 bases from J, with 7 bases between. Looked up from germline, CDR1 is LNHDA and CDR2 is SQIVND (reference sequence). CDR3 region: CASSMVTNYGYTF. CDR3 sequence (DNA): TGTGCCAGTAGTATGGTTACAAACTATGGCTACACCTTC.

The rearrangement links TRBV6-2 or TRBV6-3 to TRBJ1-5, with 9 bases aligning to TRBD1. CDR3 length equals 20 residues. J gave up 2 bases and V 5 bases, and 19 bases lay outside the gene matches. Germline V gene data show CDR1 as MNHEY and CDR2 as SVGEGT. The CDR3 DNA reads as TGTGCCAGCAGTAAATCCGGGACAGGGAAGTTTCGGGCCGGCAATCAGCCCCAGCATTTT. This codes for CASSKSGTGKFRAGNQPQHF.

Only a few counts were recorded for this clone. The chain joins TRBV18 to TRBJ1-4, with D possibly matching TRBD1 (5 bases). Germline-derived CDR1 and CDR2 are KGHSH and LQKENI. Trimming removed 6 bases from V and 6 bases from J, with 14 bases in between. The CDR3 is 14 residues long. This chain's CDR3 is CASSVKGSDEKLFF. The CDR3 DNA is TGTGCCAGCTCCGTTAAGGGGAGTGATGAAAAACTGTTTTTT.

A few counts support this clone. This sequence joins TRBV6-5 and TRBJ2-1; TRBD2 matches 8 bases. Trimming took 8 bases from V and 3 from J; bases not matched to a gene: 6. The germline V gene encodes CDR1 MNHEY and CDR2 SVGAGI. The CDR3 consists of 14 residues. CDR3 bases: TGTGCCAGCCTACTAGCGGCGATCTACAATGAGCAGTTCTTC. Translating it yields CASLLAAIYNEQFF.